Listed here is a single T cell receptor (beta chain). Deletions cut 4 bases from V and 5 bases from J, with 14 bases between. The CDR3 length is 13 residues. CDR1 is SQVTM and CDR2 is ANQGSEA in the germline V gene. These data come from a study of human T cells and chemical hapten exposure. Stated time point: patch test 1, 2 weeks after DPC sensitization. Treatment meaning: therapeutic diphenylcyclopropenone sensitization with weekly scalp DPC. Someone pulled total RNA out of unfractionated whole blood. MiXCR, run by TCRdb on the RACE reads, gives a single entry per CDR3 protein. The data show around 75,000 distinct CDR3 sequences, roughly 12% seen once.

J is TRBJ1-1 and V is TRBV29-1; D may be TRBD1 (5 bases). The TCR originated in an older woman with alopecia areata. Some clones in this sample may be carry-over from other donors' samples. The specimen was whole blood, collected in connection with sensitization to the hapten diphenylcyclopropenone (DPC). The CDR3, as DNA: TGCAGCGTTGCCATGGACTGGGGGACTGAAGCTTTCTTT. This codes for CSVAMDWGTEAFF. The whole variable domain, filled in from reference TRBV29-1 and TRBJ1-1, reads SAVISQKPSRDICQRGTSLTIQCQVDSQVTMMFWYRQQPGQSLTLIATANQGSEATYESGFVIDKFPISRPNLTFSTLTVSNMSPEDSSIYLCSVAMDWGTEAFFGQGTRLTVV.